Shown below are 30 T cell receptor beta chains from a single sample sequenced in a study of OX40 agonist ivuxolimab in advanced cancers. Generated by immunoSEQ multiplex PCR, the TCRdb table keeps only in-frame clones and is missing some. The top ten clones hold under 2% of a sample with roughly 100,000 clones, around nine tenths of them seen once. The source material was CD4+ or CD8+ T cells sorted from blood, sampled in a trial of the OX40 agonist ivuxolimab. The receptors stem from an adult with an advanced solid tumor such as melanoma, head and neck, liver or kidney cancer.

This rearrangement joins TRBV19 to TRBJ2-1; D not resolved. Germline lookup yields CDR1 LNHDA and CDR2 SQIVND (reference sequence). V dropped 1 base and J dropped 4 bases, with 5 bases sitting between them. The CDR3 totals 13 residues. The DNA for the CDR3 is TGTGCCAGTAGTATAGCCGGTTACAATGAGCAGTTCTTC. This translates into CASSIAGYNEQFF.

DNA for the CDR3: TGCAGCGTTGGGGGGACAGGGAATACTATCCAAGAGACCCAGTACTTC. Translation gives CSVGGTGNTIQETQYF. The chain links TRBV29-1 to TRBJ2-5; the match to TRBD1 covers 9 bases. This CDR3 has 16 amino acids. The V segment lost 4 bases and the J segment 1 base; nucleotides outside the gene matches: 10. Per the germline V gene, CDR1 is SQVTM and CDR2 is ANQGSEA.

This clone was recorded a few times. V is TRBV7-9 and J is TRBJ1-2; TRBD1 matches 7 bases. The ends lost 5 bases at V and 5 bases at J; junction bases unmatched: 2. The CDR3 is 12 residues long. CDR1 SEHNR and CDR2 FQNEAQ come from the germline V gene (reference sequence). In DNA form, the CDR3 reads TGTGCCAGCAGCAAACAGGGGTATGGCTACACCTTC. This sequence encodes CASSKQGYGYTF.

V and J are TRBV7-2 and TRBJ2-7; 7 bases fit TRBD2. The V and J ends lost 4 bases and 2 bases, in that order; junction bases with no gene match: 8. Per the germline V gene, CDR1 is SGHTA and CDR2 is FQGNSA. CDR3 length: 15 amino acids. CDR3 nucleotide sequence: TGTGCCAGCAGCTCCGGTAGCGGGCCCACCTACGAGCAGTACTTC. Protein: CASSSGSGPTYEQYF.

The chain uses TRBV5-1 and TRBJ1-4, with D tentatively TRBD1 (5 bases). Per germline, CDR1 SGHRS and CDR2 YFSETQ. Trimming removed 4 bases from V and 6 bases from J, with 13 bases in between. CDR3 length: 14 amino acids. CDR3 in amino acids: CASSPGQGDEKLFF. As DNA, the CDR3 is TGCGCCAGCAGCCCAGGGCAAGGCGATGAAAAACTGTTTTTT.

This chain joins TRBV30 and TRBJ2-5; D perhaps matches TRBD2 (6 bases). The CDR3 covers 14 residues. CDR1 is GTSNPN and CDR2 is SVGIG in the germline V gene (reference sequence). V lost 5 bases and J lost 4, with 17 bases in between. The CDR3 region is CAWSIGGKGETQYF. CDR3 sequence (DNA): TGTGCCTGGTCCATTGGGGGGAAAGGAGAGACCCAGTACTTC.

The chain employs TRBV7-3 and TRBJ2-5, with D possibly being TRBD2 (6 bases). V was trimmed by 5 bases and J by 9 bases, leaving 10 bases between them. CDR1 and CDR2 from the germline V gene are SGHTA and FQGTGA. The CDR3 is 11 residues long. In DNA, the CDR3 is TGTGCCAGCAGCCTGTGGGGGGCCCAGTACTTC. Translated: CASSLWGAQYF.

V gene TRBV11-2 combines with J gene TRBJ1-3; TRBD1 might be the D (5 bases). This CDR3 has 14 residues. The ends were cut back, 5 bases at V and 4 bases at J, with 12 bases in the middle. Germline assignment: CDR1 SGHAT and CDR2 FQNNGV. DNA for the CDR3: TGTGCCAGCAGCCGTGGACAAGACGGAAACACCATATATTTT. Protein: CASSRGQDGNTIYF. Combining the CDR3 with reference TRBV11-2 and TRBJ1-3 gives the whole variable domain EAGVAQSPRYKIIEKRQSVAFWCNPISGHATLYWYQQILGQGPKLLIQFQNNGVVDDSQLPKDRFSAERLKGVDSTLKIQPAKLEDSAVYLCASSRGQDGNTIYFGEGSWLTVV.

The chain carries TRBV15 and TRBJ2-5; D might be TRBD1 or TRBD2, each matching 6 bases. CDR1 and CDR2 from the germline V gene are LNHNV and YYDKDF (reference sequence). Trimming removed 5 bases at V and 4 bases at J, with 11 bases between. The CDR3 consists of 13 residues. CDR3 coding DNA: TGTGCCACCAGCCCTCGGGGGCCAGAGACCCAGTACTTC. It yields the protein CATSPRGPETQYF. Full variable domain (outside the CDR3, taken from reference TRBV15 and TRBJ2-5): DAMVIQNPRYQVTQFGKPVTLSCSQTLNHNVMYWYQQKSSQAPKLLFHYYDKDFNNEADTPDNFQSRRPNTSFCFLDIRSPGLGDTAMYLCATSPRGPETQYFGPGTRLLVL.

CDR3 amino acids: CASSVLGGPLSGANVLTF. The CDR3 region has the DNA TGTGCCAGCAGCGTCCTCGGGGGCCCCCTCTCTGGGGCCAACGTCCTGACTTTC. V and J are TRBV9 and TRBJ2-6; D is perhaps TRBD1 or TRBD2 (6 bases each). CDR1 is SGDLS and CDR2 is YYNGEE in the germline V gene. This CDR3 is 18 amino acids long. The ends were cut back, 2 bases at V and 0 bases at J, with 15 bases in the middle.

The CDR3 reads CASRRTGLTEAFF. The CDR3 DNA sequence: TGTGCCAGCAGGAGGACAGGGCTCACTGAAGCTTTCTTT. The rearrangement links TRBV6-5 to TRBJ1-1; 8 positions match TRBD1. This CDR3 is 13 amino acids long. The germline CDR1 and CDR2 sequences are MNHEY and SVGAGI. Germline trimming cut 6 bases from V and 4 bases from J; bases unmatched to any gene: 4.

The gene calls are TRBV7-3 and TRBJ2-7; D tentatively reads TRBD1 or TRBD2 (5 bases each). This CDR3 region has 17 residues. Trimming left V 5 bases short and J 6 bases short, with 26 bases between. Germline CDR1 is SGHTA and CDR2 is FQGTGA. This CDR3 is CASSPNGASSRKGEQYF. The CDR3 DNA follows: TGTGCCAGCAGCCCAAATGGGGCTAGCAGTCGGAAGGGCGAGCAGTACTTC.

The chain joins TRBV11-3 to TRBJ2-1; 7 positions agree with TRBD1. The CDR3 extends over 15 amino acids. The J segment lost 5 bases and the V segment lost 0 bases, leaving 4 bases of the junction unmatched. The germline V gene has CDR1 SGHNT and CDR2 YENEEA. The CDR3 sequence is CASSLEDRENNEQFF. CDR3 nucleotides: TGTGCCAGCAGCTTAGAAGACAGGGAAAACAATGAGCAGTTCTTC.

This sequence joins TRBV13 and TRBJ2-2; TRBD1 is a possible D gene (6 bases). V was clipped by 5 bases and J by 10 bases, with 11 bases between them. The germline V gene has CDR1 PRHDT and CDR2 FYEKMQ (reference sequence). The CDR3 has 12 amino acids. This CDR3 reads CASSLGQKELFF. CDR3 DNA: TGTGCCAGCAGCCTCGGACAGAAGGAGCTGTTTTTT.

The V and J genes are TRBV6-1 and TRBJ1-1, with D maybe TRBD1 (6 bases). The CDR3 runs 15 residues. V gave up 5 bases and J gave up 4 bases, with 17 bases separating them. CDR1 is MNHNS and CDR2 is SASEGT in the germline V gene. The CDR3 is CASSRVGGQGTEAFF. As DNA, the CDR3 is TGTGCCAGCAGTAGGGTGGGGGGGCAGGGCACTGAAGCTTTCTTT.

The V call is TRBV30, the J call TRBJ2-4; the D is unclear. This CDR3 is built from 13 residues. V lost 4 bases and J 3 bases, leaving 10 bases between the germline ends. In germline, CDR1 is GTSNPN, CDR2 SVGIG (reference sequence). The CDR3 DNA sequence: TGTGCCTGGATGAATTCCGGCAAAAACATTCAGTACTTC. This sequence encodes CAWMNSGKNIQYF.

The chain couples TRBV29-1 to TRBJ2-3; 8 nucleotides agree with TRBD2. Germline V lookup: CDR1 SQVTM, CDR2 ANQGSEA. The CDR3 is 14 amino acids. Trimming cost V 1 base and J 3 bases; bases outside gene matches: 3. CDR3 residues: CSVEGREATDTQYF. As DNA, the CDR3 is TGCAGCGTTGAAGGGCGGGAGGCGACAGATACGCAGTATTTT.

This clone is a singleton in its sample. V is TRBV5-4 and J is TRBJ1-1, with a tentative D call TRBD1 (6 bases). Trimming cost V 4 bases and J 4 bases, with 11 bases left between them. Germline CDR1 SGHNT, CDR2 YYREEE (reference sequence). The CDR3 runs 13 residues. The CDR3 here is CASSLRGATEAFF. The CDR3 DNA sequence: TGTGCCAGCAGCCTTAGGGGGGCCACTGAAGCTTTCTTT.

This clone was detected a few times. The V and J genes are TRBV2 and TRBJ1-5, with 7 bases fitting TRBD1. The length of the CDR3 is 14 residues. Trimming took 7 bases from V and 7 from J; bases not matched to a gene: 10. CDR1 and CDR2 from the germline V gene are SNHLY and FYNNEI. The CDR3 spells CASNTGEEGQPQHF. The CDR3 nucleotides are TGTGCCAGCAACACAGGGGAGGAGGGACAGCCCCAGCATTTT. Based on the CDR3 plus reference TRBV2 and TRBJ1-5, the full variable domain is EPEVTQTPSHQVTQMGQEVILRCVPISNHLYFYWYRQILGQKVEFLVSFYNNEISEKSEIFDDQFSVERPDGSNFTLKIRSTKLEDSAMYFCASNTGEEGQPQHFGDGTRLSIL.

The chain is built from TRBV29-1 and TRBJ1-1; 7 bases map to TRBD1. The germline CDR1 and CDR2 sequences are SQVTM and ANQGSEA. J lost 3 bases, V lost 7 bases, and 11 bases had no gene match. CDR3 length equals 14 residues. The CDR3 DNA sequence: TGCAGCGCCCTACCGGGCAGGGGGGACACTGAAGCTTTCTTT. It specifies CSALPGRGDTEAFF. Looking up the rest from reference TRBV29-1 and TRBJ1-1 gives the full variable domain: SAVISQKPSRDICQRGTSLTIQCQVDSQVTMMFWYRQQPGQSLTLIATANQGSEATYESGFVIDKFPISRPNLTFSTLTVSNMSPEDSSIYLCSALPGRGDTEAFFGQGTRLTVV.

This chain links TRBV9 with TRBJ1-1; D is perhaps TRBD1 (6 bases). Germline V lookup: CDR1 SGDLS, CDR2 YYNGEE. Trimming cost V 3 bases and J 5 bases, with 11 bases left between them. This CDR3 has 13 amino acids. This CDR3 is CASSEGVGTEAFF. The CDR3, as DNA: TGTGCCAGCAGCGAGGGGGTGGGGACTGAAGCTTTCTTT.

The chain recombines TRBV11-2 with TRBJ1-1; the D is unclear. The CDR3 runs 11 residues. The germline V gene has CDR1 SGHAT and CDR2 FQNNGV. Trimming stripped 3 bases from V and 2 bases from J, with 1 base between. The CDR3 is CASSFNTEAFF. In DNA, the CDR3 is TGTGCCAGCAGCTTTAACACTGAAGCTTTCTTT.

V usage is TRBV7-2 and J usage is TRBJ2-7; a possible D gene is TRBD2 (6 bases). V lost 4 bases to trimming and J lost 6 bases, with 10 bases between them. This CDR3 region has 12 residues. Per the germline V gene, CDR1 is SGHTA and CDR2 is FQGNSA. CDR3 amino acids: CASSSSGLEQYF. Written as DNA, the CDR3 is TGTGCCAGCAGCTCGAGCGGGCTCGAGCAGTACTTC.

The rearrangement joins TRBV7-3 to TRBJ2-7, with D unresolved. Trimming cost V 1 base and J 3 bases, with 10 bases left between them. Germline CDR1 SGHTA, CDR2 FQGTGA. The length of the CDR3 is 14 residues. CDR3 protein: CASSLSGQSYEQYF. CDR3 DNA: TGTGCCAGCAGCTTAAGTGGGCAGAGCTACGAGCAGTACTTC. The whole variable domain, filled in from reference TRBV7-3 and TRBJ2-7, reads GAGVSQTPSNKVTEKGKYVELRCDPISGHTALYWYRQSLGQGPEFLIYFQGTGAADDSGLPNDRFFAVRPEGSVSTLKIQRTERGDSAVYLCASSLSGQSYEQYFGPGTRLTVT.

The chain is built from TRBV2 and TRBJ2-2; no firm D call. The CDR3 has 14 amino acids. Trimming took 7 bases from V and 0 from J, leaving 9 bases between them. Germline-derived CDR1 and CDR2 are SNHLY and FYNNEI. The CDR3 loop reads CASNLEPNTGELFF. CDR3 bases: TGTGCCAGCAACTTGGAACCGAACACCGGGGAGCTGTTTTTT.

The chain employs TRBV2 and TRBJ2-7; possibly TRBD1 or TRBD2 for D (6 bases each). With 7 bases removed from V and 3 bases from J, the gap between germline ends came to 13 bases. The CDR3 has 13 amino acids. Germline-derived CDR1 and CDR2 are SNHLY and FYNNEI. CDR3 loop: CASIRGRDYEQYF. In nucleotides, the CDR3 is TGTGCCAGCATCCGGGGGCGGGACTACGAGCAGTACTTC. Full variable domain (outside the CDR3, taken from reference TRBV2 and TRBJ2-7): EPEVTQTPSHQVTQMGQEVILRCVPISNHLYFYWYRQILGQKVEFLVSFYNNEISEKSEIFDDQFSVERPDGSNFTLKIRSTKLEDSAMYFCASIRGRDYEQYFGPGTRLTVT.

V and J are TRBV7-2 and TRBJ2-6, with D possibly matching TRBD1 (5 bases). This CDR3 region has 15 residues. Germline V gene data show CDR1 as SGHTA and CDR2 as FQGNSA. The ends were cut back, 6 bases at V and 2 bases at J, with 11 bases in the middle. The CDR3 nucleotides are TGTGCCAGCAGACCAGGGTCCACTGGGGCCAACGTCCTGACTTTC. Its protein product is CASRPGSTGANVLTF.

The J gene is TRBJ2-3, the V gene TRBV10-2; D perhaps matches TRBD2 (6 bases). The CDR3 has 13 amino acids. The V end lost 6 bases, the J end lost 2 bases, and 9 bases lay between the germline ends. Per the germline V gene, CDR1 is WSHSY and CDR2 is SAAADI. The CDR3 sequence is CASRLANTDTQYF. Here the CDR3 DNA reads TGCGCCAGCAGGCTAGCGAACACAGATACGCAGTATTTT.

A few counts support this clone. V and J are TRBV7-8 and TRBJ1-1; a possible D gene is TRBD1 (5 bases). This CDR3 has 12 amino acids. V lost 2 bases to trimming and J lost 7 bases, with 8 bases between them. Germline values: CDR1 SGHVS, CDR2 FQNEAQ. The CDR3 bases are TGTGCCAGCAGCTTACAGGGAAATGAAGCTTTCTTT. It yields the protein CASSLQGNEAFF.

V usage is TRBV15 and J usage is TRBJ2-1; 11 bases line up with TRBD2. This CDR3 is 13 amino acids long. Unmatched junction bases numbered 3, after V lost 3 bases and J lost 11 bases. Germline loops: CDR1 LNHNV, CDR2 YYDKDF (reference sequence). This CDR3 is CATSRASGGKQFF. The CDR3 bases are TGTGCCACCAGCAGGGCTAGCGGGGGGAAGCAGTTCTTC.